These 14 T cell receptor beta chains originate from one sample sequenced in a study of blood T cells in healthy people across ages. Using a J-beta primer mix together with a sample-barcoded 5' primer, a second PCR was run for roughly 7 to 12 cycles. TCRdb used MiXCR to reprocess the 5' RACE reads, holding one entry per CDR3 protein. The table records 1.5 million or so distinct CDR3 sequences, approximately 40% of them present only once. The specimen was blood. These receptors were obtained from a young woman in good health.

The genes are TRBV29-1 and TRBJ2-5; no definite D call. V lost 3 bases and J 13 bases, leaving 15 bases between the germline ends. The CDR3 contains 11 residues. Germline assignment: CDR1 SQVTM and CDR2 ANQGSEA. This chain's CDR3 is CSVDASDGLYF. CDR3 sequence (DNA): TGCAGCGTTGACGCATCGGACGGGTTGTACTTC.

The chain carries TRBV5-1 and TRBJ2-2; weak D call: TRBD1 (5 bases). V was cut by 2 bases and J by 4 bases, with 21 bases left in between. The CDR3 has 18 amino acids. The V gene's germline CDR1 is SGHRS and CDR2 YFSETQ. The CDR3 is CASSFGNSGRAGTGELFF. In DNA, the CDR3 is TGCGCCAGCAGCTTCGGTAATAGTGGCAGGGCTGGCACCGGGGAGCTGTTTTTT.

V and J are TRBV6-5 and TRBJ2-7; 10 nucleotides agree with TRBD1. Losses at the gene ends were 6 bases for V and 3 bases for J; bases not matched to a gene: 5. Germline loops: CDR1 MNHEY, CDR2 SVGAGI. This CDR3 comprises 14 residues. CDR3 residues: CASRTGQGFYEQYF. The CDR3 DNA follows: TGTGCCAGCAGGACGGGACAGGGGTTCTACGAGCAGTACTTC.

The chain recombines TRBV6-1 with TRBJ2-7, with D hard to call. The germline CDR1 and CDR2 sequences are MNHNS and SASEGT. With 6 bases removed from V and 7 bases from J, the gap between germline ends came to 13 bases. The CDR3 runs 12 residues. This CDR3 is CASRVASDEQYF. CDR3 nucleotide sequence: TGTGCCAGCAGGGTCGCGTCGGATGAGCAGTACTTC.

This clonotype was seen more than once but under ten times. This CDR3 is CASSPRAAQETQYF. For the CDR3, the DNA is TGTGCCAGCAGCCCCCGAGCGGCCCAAGAGACCCAGTACTTC. The gene calls are TRBV12-3 or TRBV12-4 and TRBJ2-5, with a tentative D call TRBD2 (5 bases). Deletions cut 6 bases from V and 1 base from J, with 12 bases between. This CDR3 spans 14 amino acids.

This rearrangement joins TRBV5-1 to TRBJ1-1; D perhaps matches TRBD1 (6 bases). Germline V gene sequence: CDR1 SGHRS, CDR2 YFSETQ. The CDR3 is 15 residues long. Deletions cut 0 bases from V and 4 bases from J, with 13 bases between. As DNA, the CDR3 is TGCGCCAGCAGCTTGGATTACGGGGGCCCCACTGAAGCTTTCTTT. This gives the protein CASSLDYGGPTEAFF.

V and J are TRBV14 and TRBJ2-7; no reliable D call. The V gene's germline CDR1 is SGHDN and CDR2 FVKESK. V was pared by 4 bases and J by 1 base, with 11 bases between. The CDR3 has 14 amino acids. The CDR3 protein is CASSPQARSYEQYF. The CDR3 bases are TGTGCCAGCAGCCCTCAGGCCAGATCCTACGAGCAGTACTTC.

The chain recombines TRBV6-5 with TRBJ1-4; tentatively, D is TRBD1 (6 bases). Germline-derived CDR1 and CDR2 are MNHEY and SVGAGI. V was shortened by 0 bases and J by 10 bases, with 12 bases between the two germline ends. This CDR3 region has 14 residues. The CDR3 sequence is CASSYSGEGGKLFF. Here the CDR3 DNA reads TGTGCCAGCAGTTACTCTGGGGAGGGGGGAAAACTGTTTTTT.

The V call is TRBV7-2, the J call TRBJ1-1, with D possibly matching TRBD1 (6 bases). V gave up 1 base and J gave up 7 bases, with 7 bases separating them. The CDR3 runs to 12 residues. Germline CDR1 and CDR2: SGHTA and FQGNSA. Here the CDR3 reads CASSLEGVEAFF. The CDR3 DNA reads as TGTGCCAGCAGCTTAGAGGGGGTTGAAGCTTTCTTT.

This clonotype was seen many times. The CDR3 nucleotides read TGTGCCACCCGAGCAGCAACTGATCAGCCCCAGCATTTT. It yields the protein CATRAATDQPQHF. This rearrangement joins TRBV10-3 to TRBJ1-5; D gene uncertain. The CDR3 spans 13 residues. Germline CDR1 reads ENHRY; CDR2 reads SYGVKD. Deletions cut 10 bases from V and 5 bases from J, with 15 bases between.

The chain carries TRBV9 and TRBJ2-1; 11 nucleotides align to TRBD2. The CDR3 runs 16 residues. Germline V lookup: CDR1 SGDLS, CDR2 YYNGEE. The trim removed 4 bases at V and 5 bases at J, leaving 8 bases unmatched. The CDR3 protein is CASSSPGTSGNNEQFF. The CDR3 DNA follows: TGTGCCAGCAGCTCTCCCGGGACTAGCGGAAACAATGAGCAGTTCTTC.

The chain uses TRBV29-1 and TRBJ2-2; D gene uncertain. V lost 4 bases and J 3 bases, leaving 3 bases between the germline ends. The germline gives CDR1 SQVTM, CDR2 ANQGSEA. This CDR3 has 11 residues. CDR3 coding DNA: TGCAGCGTTGTCTACACCGGGGAGCTGTTTTTT. This sequence encodes CSVVYTGELFF.

The chain links TRBV10-3 to TRBJ1-2; 7 bases map to TRBD1. The CDR3 is 14 residues long. The V gene end was trimmed by 5 bases and the J gene end by 2 bases; junction bases not matched to a gene: 5. Germline CDR1 ENHRY, CDR2 SYGVKD. CDR3 residues: CAISSGQLNYGYTF. In DNA, the CDR3 is TGTGCCATCAGTTCGGGACAGCTAAACTATGGCTACACCTTC.

The table lists this clonotype with a few counts. The rearrangement uses TRBV5-1 and TRBJ2-1; possible D gene TRBD2, 5 bases. Trimming removed 1 base from V and 6 bases from J, with 17 bases in between. The CDR3 has 16 residues. Per germline, CDR1 SGHRS and CDR2 YFSETQ. CDR3 DNA: TGCGCCAGCAGCTTGTTTGCGGGCCACACCCCCAATGAGCAGTTCTTC. Translation: CASSLFAGHTPNEQFF.